This T cell receptor (beta chain) was profiled in a study of Ad26.COV2.S vaccination and SARS-CoV-2 variants. Study-level information: Donor got 5x10^10 or 1x10^11 viral particles of Ad26.COV2.S.

Generated by immunoSEQ multiplex PCR, the TCRdb table keeps only in-frame clones and is missing some. The repertoire has 410,000 or so clones, about nine tenths of them found once; the top ten carry 9% to 15%. As to treatment: some 20 received Ad26.COV2.S at low or high dose, single or two shots; several received placebo; per-sample allocation not given. Sampling occurred on day 63 after the first vaccine or placebo injection. CDR1 MRHNA and CDR2 SNTAGT come from the germline V gene. The CDR3 is made up of 16 amino acids. Trimming removed 5 bases from V and 2 bases from J; junction bases left unmatched: 10.

The starting material was peripheral blood, obtained in a trial of Ad26.COV2.S vaccine versus placebo. The sequence derives from a person aged 18-60 years who received the Ad26.COV2.S COVID-19 vaccine or a placebo. V and J are TRBV6-4 and TRBJ2-3; 7 bases agree with TRBD2. CDR3 sequence reads: CASSPGLGWDTDTQYF. The CDR3 region has the DNA TGTGCCAGCAGTCCCGGACTAGGTTGGGACACAGATACGCAGTATTTT.